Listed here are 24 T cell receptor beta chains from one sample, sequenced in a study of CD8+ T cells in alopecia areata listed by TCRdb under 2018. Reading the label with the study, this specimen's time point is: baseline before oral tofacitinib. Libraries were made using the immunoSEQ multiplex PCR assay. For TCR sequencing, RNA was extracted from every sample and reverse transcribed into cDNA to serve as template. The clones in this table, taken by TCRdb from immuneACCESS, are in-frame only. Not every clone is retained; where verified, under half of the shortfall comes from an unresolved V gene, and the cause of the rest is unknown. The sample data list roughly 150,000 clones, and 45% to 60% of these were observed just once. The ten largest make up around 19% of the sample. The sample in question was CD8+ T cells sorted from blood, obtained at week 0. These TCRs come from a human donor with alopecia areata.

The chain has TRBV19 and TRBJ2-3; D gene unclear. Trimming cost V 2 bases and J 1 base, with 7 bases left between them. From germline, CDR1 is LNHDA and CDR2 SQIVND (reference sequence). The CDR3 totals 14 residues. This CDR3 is CASSISRGTDTQYF. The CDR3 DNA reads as TGTGCCAGTAGTATAAGCCGGGGCACAGATACGCAGTATTTT.

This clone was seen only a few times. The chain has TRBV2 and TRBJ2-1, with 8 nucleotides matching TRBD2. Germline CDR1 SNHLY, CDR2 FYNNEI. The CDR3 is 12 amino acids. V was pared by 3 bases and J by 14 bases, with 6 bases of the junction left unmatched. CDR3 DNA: TGTGCCAGCAGTGATTCGGGACTAGAGGAGTTCTTC. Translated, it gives CASSDSGLEEFF.

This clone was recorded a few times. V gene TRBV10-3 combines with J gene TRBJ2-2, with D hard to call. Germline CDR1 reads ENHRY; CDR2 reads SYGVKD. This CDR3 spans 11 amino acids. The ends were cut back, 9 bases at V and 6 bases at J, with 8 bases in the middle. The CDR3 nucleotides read TGTGCCATACTGACGGCCGGGGAGCTGTTTTTT. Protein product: CAILTAGELFF.

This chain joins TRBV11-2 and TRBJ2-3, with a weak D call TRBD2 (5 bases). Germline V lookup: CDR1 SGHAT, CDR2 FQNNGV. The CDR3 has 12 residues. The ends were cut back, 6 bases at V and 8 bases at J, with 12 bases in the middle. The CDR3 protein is CASRTEAPTQYF. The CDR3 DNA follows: TGTGCCAGCAGGACGGAGGCGCCTACGCAGTATTTT.

Written as DNA, the CDR3 is TGTGCCAGCAGCTTAGATAGGACCGAGCAGTACTTC. Protein sequence: CASSLDRTEQYF. This rearrangement joins TRBV7-2 to TRBJ2-7; D unresolved. Germline CDR1 is SGHTA and CDR2 is FQGNSA. The V end lost 1 base, the J end lost 6 bases, and 7 bases lay between the germline ends. CDR3 length equals 12 residues.

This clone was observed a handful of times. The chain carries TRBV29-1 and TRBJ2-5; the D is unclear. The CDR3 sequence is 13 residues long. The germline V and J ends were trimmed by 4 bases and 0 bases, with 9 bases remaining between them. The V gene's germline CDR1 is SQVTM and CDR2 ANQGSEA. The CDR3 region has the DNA TGCAGCGTTGTCCCATACTACCAAGAGACCCAGTACTTC. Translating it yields CSVVPYYQETQYF.

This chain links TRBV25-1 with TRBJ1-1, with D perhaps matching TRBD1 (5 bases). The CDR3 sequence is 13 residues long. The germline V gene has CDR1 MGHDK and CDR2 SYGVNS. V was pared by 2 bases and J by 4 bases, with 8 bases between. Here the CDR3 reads CASSEEGITEAFF. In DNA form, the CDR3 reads TGTGCCAGCAGTGAAGAGGGGATCACTGAAGCTTTCTTT.

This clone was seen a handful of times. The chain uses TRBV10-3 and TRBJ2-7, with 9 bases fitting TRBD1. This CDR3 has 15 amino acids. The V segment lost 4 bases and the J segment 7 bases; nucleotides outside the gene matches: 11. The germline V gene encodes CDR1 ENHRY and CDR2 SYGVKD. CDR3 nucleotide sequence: TGTGCCATCAGTGGGGGACAGGGCGGCCTTGATGAGCAGTACTTC. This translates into CAISGGQGGLDEQYF.

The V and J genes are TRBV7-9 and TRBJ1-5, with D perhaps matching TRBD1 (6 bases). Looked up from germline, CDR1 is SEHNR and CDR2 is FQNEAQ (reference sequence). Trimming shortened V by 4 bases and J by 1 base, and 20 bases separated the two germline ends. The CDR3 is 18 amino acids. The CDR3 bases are TGTGCCAGCAGCTGGGGGGCAGGGGACTTGGGAAGCAATCAGCCCCAGCATTTT. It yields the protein CASSWGAGDLGSNQPQHF.

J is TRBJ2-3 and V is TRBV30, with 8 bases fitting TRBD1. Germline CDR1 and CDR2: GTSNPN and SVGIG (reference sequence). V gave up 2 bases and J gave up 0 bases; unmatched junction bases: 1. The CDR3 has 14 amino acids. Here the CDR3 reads CAWSRTGSTDTQYF. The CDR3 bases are TGTGCCTGGAGTAGGACAGGGAGCACAGATACGCAGTATTTT.

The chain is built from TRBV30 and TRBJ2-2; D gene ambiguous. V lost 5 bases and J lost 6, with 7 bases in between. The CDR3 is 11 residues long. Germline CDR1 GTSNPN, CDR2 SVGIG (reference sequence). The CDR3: CAWAAAGELFF. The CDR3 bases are TGTGCCTGGGCAGCTGCCGGGGAGCTGTTTTTT.

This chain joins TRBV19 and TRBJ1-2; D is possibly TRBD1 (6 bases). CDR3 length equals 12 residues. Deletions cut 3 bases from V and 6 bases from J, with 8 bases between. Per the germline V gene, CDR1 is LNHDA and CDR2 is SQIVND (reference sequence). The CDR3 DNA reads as TGTGCCAGTAGTATTCCAGGGGATGGCTACACCTTC. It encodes CASSIPGDGYTF.

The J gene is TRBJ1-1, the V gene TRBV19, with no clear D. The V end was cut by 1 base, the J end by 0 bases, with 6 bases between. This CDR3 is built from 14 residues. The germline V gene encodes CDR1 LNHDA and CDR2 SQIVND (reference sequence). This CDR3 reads CASSIGRLNTEAFF. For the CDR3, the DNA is TGTGCCAGTAGTATAGGCCGCCTGAACACTGAAGCTTTCTTT. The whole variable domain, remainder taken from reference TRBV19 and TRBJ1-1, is DGGITQSPKYLFRKEGQNVTLSCEQNLNHDAMYWYRQDPGQGLRLIYYSQIVNDFQKGDIAEGYSVSREKKESFPLTVTSAQKNPTAFYLCASSIGRLNTEAFFGQGTRLTVV.

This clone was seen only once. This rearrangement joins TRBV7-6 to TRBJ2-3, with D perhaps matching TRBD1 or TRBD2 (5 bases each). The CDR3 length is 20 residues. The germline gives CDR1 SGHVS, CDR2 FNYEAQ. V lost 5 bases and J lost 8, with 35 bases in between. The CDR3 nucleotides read TGTGCCAGCAGCGGTAGTAACGACAGCTCTCACGGAGGAACGCCGGGTACGCAGTATTTT. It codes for CASSGSNDSSHGGTPGTQYF.

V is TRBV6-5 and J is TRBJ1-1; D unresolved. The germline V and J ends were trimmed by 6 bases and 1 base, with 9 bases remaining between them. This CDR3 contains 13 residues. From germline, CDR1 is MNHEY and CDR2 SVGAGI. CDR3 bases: TGTGCCAGCAGACTGACGGGGAACACTGAAGCTTTCTTT. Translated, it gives CASRLTGNTEAFF.

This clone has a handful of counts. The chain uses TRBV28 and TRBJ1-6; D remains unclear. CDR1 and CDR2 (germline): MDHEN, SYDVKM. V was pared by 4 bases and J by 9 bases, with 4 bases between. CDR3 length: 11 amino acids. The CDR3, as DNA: TGTGCCAGCAGTTCACCTTCACCCCTCCACTTT. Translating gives CASSSPSPLHF.

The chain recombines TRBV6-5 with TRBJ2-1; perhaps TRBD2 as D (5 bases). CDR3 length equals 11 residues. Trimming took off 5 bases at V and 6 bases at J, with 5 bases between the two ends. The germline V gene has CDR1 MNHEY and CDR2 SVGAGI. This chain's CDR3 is CASSRGNEQFF. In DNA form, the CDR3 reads TGTGCCAGCAGTCGGGGCAATGAGCAGTTCTTC.

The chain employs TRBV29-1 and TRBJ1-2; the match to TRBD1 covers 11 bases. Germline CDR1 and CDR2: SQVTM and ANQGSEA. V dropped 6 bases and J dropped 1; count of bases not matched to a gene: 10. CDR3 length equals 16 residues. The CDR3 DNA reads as TGCAGCGTCGACGAAACCGGGACAGGGGGTAACTATGGCTACACCTTC. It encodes CSVDETGTGGNYGYTF.

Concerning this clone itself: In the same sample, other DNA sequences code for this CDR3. Here the CDR3 reads CAWGQGPYEQYF. The CDR3, as DNA: TGTGCCTGGGGACAGGGCCCCTACGAGCAGTACTTC. The chain links TRBV30 to TRBJ2-7, with TRBD1 matching 8 bases. The V and J ends lost 5 bases and 2 bases, in that order; junction bases with no gene match: 2. Germline CDR1 reads GTSNPN; CDR2 reads SVGIG (reference sequence). The CDR3 sequence is 12 residues long.

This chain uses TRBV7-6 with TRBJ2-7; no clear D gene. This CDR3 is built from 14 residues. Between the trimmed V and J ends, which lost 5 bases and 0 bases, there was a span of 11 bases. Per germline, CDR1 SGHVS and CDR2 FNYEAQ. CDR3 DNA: TGTGCCAGCAGCCCCGGGCAGAGCTCCTACGAGCAGTACTTC. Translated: CASSPGQSSYEQYF. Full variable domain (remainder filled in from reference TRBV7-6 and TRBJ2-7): GAGVSQSPRYKVTKRGQDVALRCDPISGHVSLYWYRQALGQGPEFLTYFNYEAQQDKSGLPNDRFSAERPEGSISTLTIQRTEQRDSAMYRCASSPGQSSYEQYFGPGTRLTVT.

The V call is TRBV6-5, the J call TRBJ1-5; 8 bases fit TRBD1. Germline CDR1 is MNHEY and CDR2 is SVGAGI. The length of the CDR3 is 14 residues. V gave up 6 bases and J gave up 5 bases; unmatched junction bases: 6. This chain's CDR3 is CASSTTGVDQPQHF. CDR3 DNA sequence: TGTGCCAGCAGCACGACAGGGGTGGATCAGCCCCAGCATTTT.

The CDR3 DNA sequence: TGTGCCAGCAGCGTCGGAGGGAGGCCTTACAATGAGCAGTTCTTC. It codes for CASSVGGRPYNEQFF. The chain combines TRBV9 with TRBJ2-1; a weak D match, TRBD2 (6 bases). CDR3 length: 15 amino acids. The V end lost 2 bases, the J end lost 4 bases, and 13 bases lay between the germline ends. Germline lookup yields CDR1 SGDLS and CDR2 YYNGEE.

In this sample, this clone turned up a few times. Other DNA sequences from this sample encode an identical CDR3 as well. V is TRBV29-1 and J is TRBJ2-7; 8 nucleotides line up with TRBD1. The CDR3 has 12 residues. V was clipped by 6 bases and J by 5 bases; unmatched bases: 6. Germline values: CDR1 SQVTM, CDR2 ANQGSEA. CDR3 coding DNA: TGCAGCGTCCGACAGGGGCGGGACGAGCAGTACTTC. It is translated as CSVRQGRDEQYF.

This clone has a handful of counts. CDR3 in DNA: TGTGCCAGCAGCTTAGGCAGTTTTGGGAATGAGCAGTTCTTC. This translates into CASSLGSFGNEQFF. The chain recombines TRBV13 with TRBJ2-1; no clear D gene. V was trimmed by 0 bases and J by 7 bases, leaving 10 bases between them. Germline CDR1 is PRHDT and CDR2 is FYEKMQ (reference sequence). This CDR3 is 14 amino acids long. Complete variable domain (other parts from reference TRBV13 and TRBJ2-1): AAGVIQSPRHLIKEKRETATLKCYPIPRHDTVYWYQQGPGQDPQFLISFYEKMQSDKGSIPDRFSAQQFSDYHSELNMSSLELGDSALYFCASSLGSFGNEQFFGPGTRLTVL.